The clone carrying this T cell receptor (beta chain) was seen only a few times. Its cognate antigen is unknown. This record belongs to a study of response to subunit inactivated influenza vaccine. The CDR3 length is 15 residues. V was pared by 0 bases and J by 6 bases, with 11 bases between. CDR1 SEHNR and CDR2 FQNEAQ come from the germline V gene (reference sequence). A single record per CDR3 protein comes from TCRdb applying MiXCR to the RT-PCR reads. Of hundreds of thousands of distinct CDR3 sequences listed, around 13% were seen once; the top ten hold roughly 7.6%. General study points: The authors proposed limited new T cell recruitment per seasonal influenza vaccination.

The sequencing used PBMCs from blood, collected 14 to 15 days before vaccination. The chain carries TRBV7-9 and TRBJ2-2; D is uncertain. The sequence derives from a man between 50 and 59 years old who received an inactivated influenza vaccine. CDR3 amino acids: CASSLALKHSGELFF. The CDR3 nucleotides read TGTGCCAGCAGCTTAGCGCTAAAACATTCCGGGGAGCTGTTTTTT.